This record covers a single T cell receptor beta chain. This CDR3 comprises 13 residues. Looked up from germline, CDR1 is SGHTA and CDR2 is FQGNSA. Deletions cut 6 bases from V and 5 bases from J, with 14 bases between. Amplified TCR beta CDR3 regions derived from RNA transcripts. First-round RT-PCR with HTBI primers amplified the TCR CDR3 region. TCRdb reprocessed the multiplex PCR reads with MiXCR, giving one entry per CDR3 protein. The data contain about 840,000 distinct CDR3 sequences, 38% of them singletons. This specimen belongs to a study of T cells in Graves' hyperthyroidism and ophthalmopathy.

The V and J genes are TRBV7-2 and TRBJ2-7; D is ambiguous. Sequencing was done on a sample of blood. This TCR was recovered from a man between 18 and 29 years old with Graves' hyperthyroidism. The CDR3 loop reads CASSYGYNDEQYF. The DNA of the CDR3 is TGTGCCAGCAGTTACGGGTATAATGACGAGCAGTACTTC.